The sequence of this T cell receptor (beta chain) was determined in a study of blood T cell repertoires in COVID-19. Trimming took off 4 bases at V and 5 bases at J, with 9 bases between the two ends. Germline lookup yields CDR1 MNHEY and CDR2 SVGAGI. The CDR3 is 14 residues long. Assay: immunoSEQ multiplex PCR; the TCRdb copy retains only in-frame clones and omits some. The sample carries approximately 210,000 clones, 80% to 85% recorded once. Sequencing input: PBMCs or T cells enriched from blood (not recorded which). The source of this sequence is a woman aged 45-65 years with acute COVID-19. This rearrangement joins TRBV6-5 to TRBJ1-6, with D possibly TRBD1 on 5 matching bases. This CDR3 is CASSSAGHNSPLHF. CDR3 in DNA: TGTGCCAGCAGTTCGGCAGGGCATAATTCACCCCTCCACTTT.